This T cell receptor beta chain was obtained from a study of breast tumors, draining lymph nodes, adjacent tissues. The CDR3 runs 15 residues. V was trimmed by 6 bases and J by 6 bases, leaving 18 bases between them. Germline assignment: CDR1 LNHDA and CDR2 SQIVND (reference sequence). Breast cancer patients provided tissue from their axillary draining lymph nodes. TCRdb passed the multiplex PCR reads through MiXCR, listing each CDR3 protein once. This sample yields fewer than 200,000 distinct CDR3 sequences, of which about 33% are seen a single time; approximately 4.3% belongs to the top ten. Material for sequencing was axillary lymph node tissue. The sequence was collected from a female donor with breast cancer. Some clones in this sample may be carry-over from other donors' samples. The V and J genes are TRBV19 and TRBJ1-5, with a weak D call TRBD1 (5 bases). CDR3 in DNA: TGTGCCAGTAGGGATCGGGCAGGGAGTGCTCAGCCCCAGCATTTT. Amino acids: CASRDRAGSAQPQHF. Full variable domain (rest looked up from reference TRBV19 and TRBJ1-5): DGGITQSPKYLFRKEGQNVTLSCEQNLNHDAMYWYRQDPGQGLRLIYYSQIVNDFQKGDIAEGYSVSREKKESFPLTVTSAQKNPTAFYLCASRDRAGSAQPQHFGDGTRLSIL.